The text below deals with one TCR beta chain. This clonotype was counted only a few times. Its antigen remains undetermined. No base qualities exist here, and no much larger clone lies one base off it. The treatment or condition label corresponds to: in vitro stimulation with specific CMV peptide epitopes to enrich CMV-specific T cells. Including the terminal cysteine and phenylalanine, the CDR3 comprises 17 residues. Only the CDR3 portion is preserved as DNA: 51 bases, with reading frame beginning at the first base. The germline V gene encodes CDR1 SNHLY and CDR2 FYNNEI. Trimming accounts for 6 bases at V and 1 base at J, while the number of junction bases matched to no gene is 11. This sample was taken from a study of T cell repertoires in cytomegalovirus infection (dated by TCRdb to about 2019). For context, the study as a whole: Peptide stimulations targeted recently identified HLA-C-restricted CMV epitopes, whose presentation resists viral immunomodulation, together with well-studied HLA-B-restricted epitopes. The HLA type of each donor mattered for the analysis, because public TCR beta signatures pointed to carriage of CMV infection along with the matching HLA type.

The instrument was an Illumina HiSeq 1500. The public reads were reprocessed in TCRdb via fastp at Q25 and MiXCR, keeping in-frame beta chains. Rows merge per CDR3 protein into single entries with the most common DNA and genes. The sample yields 300,000 to 400,000 distinct CDR3 sequences; about 28% were counted once. Around 20% of the sample rests with the top ten. The investigation overall reported the following: The ex vivo response was dominated by HLA-C-restricted CMV-specific TCR beta clonotypes, which also provided the single most frequent clonotype in two of eight donors. Carriers of CMV infection plus the relevant HLA type were discriminated by the cumulative frequency of public TCR beta family members in the study cohort and in an independent approximately 340-donor cohort.

The V gene is TRBV2 and the J gene is TRBJ1-4, with TRBD1 matching 7 junction bases. The sample here was cultured PBMCs, taken from culture after CMV antigen stimulation. This clonotype was obtained from a human donor in good health (CMV status not recorded). Some clones in this sample may be carry-over from other donors' samples. The nucleotides are TGTGCCAGCAGGGAGACAGGGCGTCTTAAAACTAATGAAAAACTGTTTTTT. It translates as CASRETGRLKTNEKLFF.